Below are 28 T cell receptor beta chains sequenced from a single sample in a study of cytomegalovirus exposure and HLA in healthy donors. The PCR used 60 Vbeta and 13 Jbeta primers. The protocol was immunoSEQ multiplex PCR, while the TCRdb copy is restricted to in-frame clones and leaves out a portion. The sample consists of about 130,000 clones, 83% of them appearing once. The sample comprised PBMCs. The receptors here all came from a girl aged 2-10 years in good health and CMV-seronegative.

The genes are TRBV30 and TRBJ2-5, with TRBD2 identical over 11 bases. CDR1 and CDR2 from the germline V gene are GTSNPN and SVGIG (reference sequence). The length of the CDR3 is 16 residues. V shed 3 bases and J 8 bases; nucleotides not matched to a gene: 14. CDR3 sequence (DNA): TGTGCCTGGAGCGCAGAACTAGCGGGAGAGCTAAAAACCCAGTACTTC. It yields the protein CAWSAELAGELKTQYF.

The V gene is TRBV30, the J gene TRBJ2-1, with 7 bases lining up with TRBD2. CDR3 length: 12 amino acids. The germline gives CDR1 GTSNPN, CDR2 SVGIG (reference sequence). V shed 0 bases and J 16 bases; nucleotides not matched to a gene: 9. The CDR3 protein is CAWSVSAGVPFF. In nucleotides, the CDR3 is TGTGCCTGGAGTGTCTCGGCGGGAGTCCCTTTCTTC.

V gene TRBV7-3 combines with J gene TRBJ2-3; tentative D call: TRBD2 (6 bases). CDR3 length: 17 amino acids. V was shortened by 0 bases and J by 1 base, with 14 bases between the two germline ends. The germline V gene encodes CDR1 SGHTA and CDR2 FQGTGA. DNA for the CDR3: TGTGCCAGCAGCTTAACGGCGACTACGGGGGGCACAGATACGCAGTATTTT. Translated, it gives CASSLTATTGGTDTQYF.

A word on this clone: Its ends do not fully match the called genes, so a read error is possible. The chain combines TRBV7-7 with TRBJ2-1, with 7 positions matching TRBD1. The germline CDR1 and CDR2 sequences are SSHAT and FNYEAQ (reference sequence). The CDR3 is 15 residues long. The CDR3 sequence: CASSLGQGDHNEQFF. DNA for the CDR3: TGTGCTAGCAGCTTAGGTCAGGGGGACCACAATGAGCAGTTCTTC.

The genes are TRBV28 and TRBJ2-1; 10 nucleotides agree with TRBD1. The V gene's germline CDR1 is MDHEN and CDR2 SYDVKM. The CDR3 spans 16 residues. V lost 1 base, J lost 3 bases, and 3 bases stayed unmatched. CDR3 residues: CASSLSGTGVYNEQFF. The CDR3 DNA is TGTGCCAGCAGTTTATCCGGGACAGGGGTCTACAATGAGCAGTTCTTC. The entire variable domain, with the rest obtained from reference TRBV28 and TRBJ2-1, is as follows: DVKVTQSSRYLVKRTGEKVFLECVQDMDHENMFWYRQDPGLGLRLIYFSYDVKMKEKGDIPEGYSVSREKKERFSLILESASTNQTSMYLCASSLSGTGVYNEQFFGPGTRLTVL.

The chain uses TRBV5-4 and TRBJ2-5; D unresolved. The DNA end is more similar to TRBJ2-7, so the J call may be wrong. This CDR3 has 12 residues. Germline V gene sequence: CDR1 SGHNT, CDR2 YYREEE (reference sequence). The chain's CDR3 is CASSLDLYEQYF. As DNA, the CDR3 is TGTGCCAGCAGCCTGGATCTGTACGAGCAGTACTTC.

The chain recombines TRBV30 with TRBJ1-5; D call uncertain. V was trimmed by 1 base and J by 0 bases, leaving 4 bases between them. There are 13 residues in the CDR3. Germline V CDR1 and CDR2: GTSNPN, SVGIG (reference sequence). CDR3 coding DNA: TGTGCCTGGAGTGCCGTTAGCAATCAGCCCCAGCATTTT. It is translated as CAWSAVSNQPQHF. The full variable domain, completed using reference TRBV30 and TRBJ1-5, is SQTIHQWPATLVQPVGSPLSLECTVEGTSNPNLYWYRQAAGRGLQLLFYSVGIGQISSEVPQNLSASRPQDRQFILSSKKLLLSDSGFYLCAWSAVSNQPQHFGDGTRLSIL.

The chain employs TRBV25-1 and TRBJ2-6, with D possibly matching TRBD2 (5 bases). CDR1 MGHDK and CDR2 SYGVNS come from the germline V gene. Trimming removed 6 bases at V and 0 bases at J, with 15 bases between. The CDR3 totals 17 residues. CDR3 DNA sequence: TGTGCCAGCAGGCACGGGGAAATAGGCTCTGGGGCCAACGTCCTGACTTTC. Protein sequence: CASRHGEIGSGANVLTF.

This clone has only one observation. The V call is TRBV2, the J call TRBJ1-1; tentative D call: TRBD1 (6 bases). Germline V gives CDR1 SNHLY, CDR2 FYNNEI. V lost 8 bases, J lost 2 bases, and 24 bases lay in between. This CDR3 is 17 amino acids long. The CDR3 protein is CASPRDLARGRNTEAFF. CDR3 coding DNA: TGTGCCAGCCCTAGGGACCTGGCCAGGGGACGCAACACTGAAGCTTTCTTT.

This clone is a singleton in its sample. The chain couples TRBV7-2 to TRBJ2-5; the D gene is possibly TRBD2 (5 bases). The last part of the DNA fits TRBJ2-7 better; the J call may be wrong. The length of the CDR3 is 15 residues. Germline lookup yields CDR1 SGHTA and CDR2 FQGNSA. This CDR3 reads CASSLSAGGPNEQYF. Here the CDR3 DNA reads TGTGCCAGCAGCTTATCGGCAGGAGGACCCAACGAGCAGTACTTC.

The chain recombines TRBV6-1 with TRBJ2-2, with 10 bases that match TRBD1. CDR3 length: 14 amino acids. The germline gives CDR1 MNHNS, CDR2 SASEGT. V dropped 7 bases and J dropped 5; count of bases not matched to a gene: 4. CDR3 loop: CASKGQGGTGELFF. The CDR3 DNA reads TGTGCCAGCAAAGGACAGGGGGGGACCGGGGAGCTGTTTTTT.

The chain employs TRBV28 and TRBJ2-2; 7 positions match TRBD2. After removal of 5 bases from V and 6 bases from J, the junction contained 3 bases not matched to a gene. Germline-derived CDR1 and CDR2 are MDHEN and SYDVKM. The CDR3 extends over 13 amino acids. DNA of the CDR3: TGTGCCAGCAGTCGGACTAGATCCGGGGAGCTGTTTTTT. It specifies CASSRTRSGELFF.

The chain carries TRBV30 and TRBJ2-7; maybe TRBD2 (6 bases). V was shortened by 8 bases and J by 2 bases, with 16 bases between the two germline ends. Germline V gene sequence: CDR1 GTSNPN, CDR2 SVGIG (reference sequence). This CDR3 has 13 residues. The CDR3 DNA reads TGTGCCCAGCGGGCCAACGACCCCTACGAGCAGTACTTC. Translated: CAQRANDPYEQYF.

J is TRBJ2-3 and V is TRBV4-1, with TRBD1 matching 9 bases. The CDR3 totals 16 residues. V shed 3 bases and J 0 bases; nucleotides not matched to a gene: 4. Germline V gives CDR1 MGHRA, CDR2 YSYEKL. CDR3 region: CASSQYRGLSTDTQYF. In nucleotides, the CDR3 is TGCGCCAGCAGCCAGTACAGGGGGCTTAGCACAGATACGCAGTATTTT.

This chain links TRBV7-6 with TRBJ1-1, with 7 nucleotides matching TRBD1. CDR3 size: 17 residues. The V segment lost 5 bases and the J segment 2 bases; nucleotides outside the gene matches: 14. CDR1 and CDR2 (germline): SGHVS, FNYEAQ. CDR3 nucleotide sequence: TGTGCCAGCAGCAGAACGACGGGACAGATAAGAAACACTGAAGCTTTCTTT. Translating gives CASSRTTGQIRNTEAFF.

The chain is built from TRBV19 and TRBJ2-2, with 7 nucleotides matching TRBD1. Trimming cost V 11 bases and J 2 bases; bases outside gene matches: 8. CDR1 and CDR2 (germline): LNHDA, SQIVND (reference sequence). The CDR3 runs 14 residues. CDR3 coding DNA: TGTGCCGTCCCCGGGACAGCAAACACCGGGGAGCTGTTTTTT. Translating it yields CAVPGTANTGELFF.

The CDR3: CASSTGGANTGELFF. The DNA of the CDR3 is TGTGCCAGCAGCACAGGGGGCGCGAACACCGGGGAGCTGTTTTTT. The rearrangement joins TRBV21-1 to TRBJ2-2; no check of the table's D call, TRBD1, against the DNA was made. TRBV21-1 is a documented pseudogene. The CDR3 loop spans 15 amino acids.

The V call is TRBV2, the J call TRBJ2-7; no clear D. Germline assignment: CDR1 SNHLY and CDR2 FYNNEI. V was pared by 2 bases and J by 3 bases, with 11 bases between. The CDR3 totals 14 residues. The CDR3 loop is CASSESVTIYEQYF. The CDR3 coding sequence is TGTGCCAGCAGTGAATCCGTAACTATCTACGAGCAGTACTTC.

The V call is TRBV7-9, the J call TRBJ2-7; no firm D call. CDR3 length: 13 residues. Germline V gives CDR1 SEHNR, CDR2 FQNEAQ (reference sequence). V shed 0 bases and J shed 4 bases, with 7 bases lying between them. This CDR3 is CASSLANGYEQYF. The CDR3 DNA reads TGTGCCAGCAGCTTAGCTAACGGGTACGAGCAGTACTTC.

J is TRBJ2-7 and V is TRBV18; 13 bases match TRBD2. V lost 6 bases and J lost 6; bases outside the gene matches: 20. CDR1 KGHSH and CDR2 LQKENI come from the germline V gene. The CDR3 is 19 residues long. The CDR3, as DNA: TGTGCCAGCTCTCTTCTAACTAGCGGGAGGGCCCAAGACTCTTTCGAGCAGTACTTC. This sequence encodes CASSLLTSGRAQDSFEQYF.

This clone was seen once. The chain employs TRBV29-1 and TRBJ2-6; D possibly corresponds to TRBD1 (6 bases). CDR1 and CDR2 (germline): SQVTM, ANQGSEA. The CDR3 is made up of 14 amino acids. V was trimmed by 7 bases and J by 2 bases, leaving 12 bases between them. The CDR3 DNA reads as TGCAGCGCCGCGGACAGAACTGGGGCCAACGTCCTGACTTTC. Protein: CSAADRTGANVLTF.

This sequence joins TRBV16 and TRBJ1-5; D ambiguous. Germline V gene data show CDR1 as KGHSY and CDR2 as FQNENV. The CDR3 is 12 residues long. The V and J ends lost 2 bases and 4 bases respectively, with 3 bases between them. This CDR3 reads CASSQPNQPQHF. For the CDR3, the DNA is TGTGCCAGCAGCCAACCTAATCAGCCCCAGCATTTT.

This clone was observed a few times. The chain combines TRBV14 with TRBJ2-6; TRBD1 is a possible D gene (5 bases). This CDR3 has 17 amino acids. V shed 0 bases and J shed 5 bases, with 14 bases lying between them. The germline V gene has CDR1 SGHDN and CDR2 FVKESK. CDR3 DNA: TGTGCCAGCAGCCAAGAGGGCAGGGAAAGTAGGGCCAACGTCCTGACTTTC. Amino acid sequence: CASSQEGRESRANVLTF.

This chain connects TRBV6-1 to TRBJ2-3; 11 positions match TRBD2. The CDR3 loop spans 14 amino acids. With V trimmed by 6 bases and J by 11 bases, 10 bases remained unmatched. Germline loops: CDR1 MNHNS, CDR2 SASEGT. The chain's CDR3 is CASRTGIAGGRQYF. The CDR3 nucleotides are TGTGCCAGCAGGACTGGGATAGCGGGAGGGAGGCAGTATTTT.

The V gene is TRBV14, the J gene TRBJ2-3; D is uncertain. Germline V gene lookup returns CDR1 SGHDN and CDR2 FVKESK. Trimming removed 1 base from V and 0 bases from J, with 14 bases in between. CDR3 length equals 17 residues. CDR3 protein: CASSQAVKKSSTDTQYF. The CDR3, as DNA: TGTGCCAGCAGCCAAGCGGTTAAGAAGTCGAGCACAGATACGCAGTATTTT.

V gene TRBV4-2 combines with J gene TRBJ2-5, with 15 bases fitting TRBD2. The CDR3 extends over 20 amino acids. V lost 3 bases and J lost 3; bases outside the gene matches: 14. CDR1 and CDR2 from the germline V gene are LGHNA and YNFKEQ. The CDR3 is CASSHPGGTSGGPWEETQYF. CDR3 sequence (DNA): TGTGCCAGCAGCCACCCCGGAGGGACTAGCGGGGGGCCGTGGGAAGAGACCCAGTACTTC.

Comments on this clone: The junction departs from the called germline gene at one end, perhaps through a read error. The V and J genes are TRBV15 and TRBJ1-1; tentatively, D is TRBD1 (5 bases). This CDR3 has 13 amino acids. The germline V gene has CDR1 LNHNV and CDR2 YYDKDF (reference sequence). This CDR3 is CATGRVRGTEAFF. CDR3 coding DNA: TGTGCCACCGGCAGAGTAAGGGGAACTGAAGCTTTCTTT.

The chain is built from TRBV27 and TRBJ1-5; D ambiguous. The germline CDR1 and CDR2 sequences are MNHEY and SMNVEV (reference sequence). Trimming removed 6 bases from V and 3 bases from J, with 15 bases in between. The CDR3 is 15 residues long. CDR3 in DNA: TGTGCCAGCAGCCCTAGACGGGAATTCAATCAGCCCCAGCATTTT. Protein: CASSPRREFNQPQHF.